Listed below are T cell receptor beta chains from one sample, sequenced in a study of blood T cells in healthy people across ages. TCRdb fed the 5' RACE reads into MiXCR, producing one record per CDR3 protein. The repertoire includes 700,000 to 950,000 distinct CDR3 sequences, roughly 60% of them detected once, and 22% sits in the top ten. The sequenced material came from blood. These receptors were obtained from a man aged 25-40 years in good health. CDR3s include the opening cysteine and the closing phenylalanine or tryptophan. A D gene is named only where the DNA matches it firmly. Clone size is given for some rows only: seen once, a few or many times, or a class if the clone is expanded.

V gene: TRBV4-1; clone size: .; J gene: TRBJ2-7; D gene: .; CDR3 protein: CASSQVAGASYEQYF; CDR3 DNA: TGCGCCAGCAGCCAAGTGGCAGGGGCGTCCTACGAGCAGTACTTC
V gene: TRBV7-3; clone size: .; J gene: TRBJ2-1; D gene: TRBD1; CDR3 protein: CASSFRQGQYNEQFF; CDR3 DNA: TGTGCCAGCAGCTTTCGACAGGGTCAATACAATGAGCAGTTCTTC
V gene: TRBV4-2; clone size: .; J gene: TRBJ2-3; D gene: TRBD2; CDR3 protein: CASSQDLLAGPTDTQYF; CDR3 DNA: TGTGCCAGCAGCCAAGATCTCCTAGCGGGGCCCACAGATACGCAGTATTTT
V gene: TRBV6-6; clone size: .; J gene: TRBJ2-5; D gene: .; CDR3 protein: CASSYSDTLQWAQYF; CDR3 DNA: TGTGCCAGCAGTTACTCGGATACCCTCCAATGGGCCCAGTACTTC
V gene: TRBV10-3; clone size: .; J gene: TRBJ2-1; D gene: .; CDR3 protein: CAISWTRGNDEQFF; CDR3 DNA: TGTGCCATCAGCTGGACGCGGGGTAACGATGAGCAGTTCTTC
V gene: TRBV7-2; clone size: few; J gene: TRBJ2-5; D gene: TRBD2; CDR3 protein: CASSYSGSQREQYF; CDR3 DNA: TGTGCCAGCAGCTATAGCGGGAGTCAAAGGGAGCAGTACTTC
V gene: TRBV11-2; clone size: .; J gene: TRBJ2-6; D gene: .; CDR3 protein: CASSSHTRAGATVLTF; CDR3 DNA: TGTGCCAGCAGCTCGCACACAAGGGCTGGGGCCACCGTCCTGACTTTC
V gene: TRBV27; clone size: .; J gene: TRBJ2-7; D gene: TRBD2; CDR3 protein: CASRGSGVSYEQYF; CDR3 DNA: TGTGCCAGCAGAGGAAGCGGGGTCTCCTACGAGCAGTACTTC
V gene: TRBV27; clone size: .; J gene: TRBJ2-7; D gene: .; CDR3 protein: CASSFVEGGYEQYF; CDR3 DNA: TGTGCCAGCAGTTTTGTGGAGGGCGGCTACGAGCAGTACTTC
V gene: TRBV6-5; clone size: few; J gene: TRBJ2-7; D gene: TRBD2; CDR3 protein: CASSYAGGVSYEQYF; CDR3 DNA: TGTGCCAGCAGTTACGCCGGGGGGGTCTCCTACGAGCAGTACTTC
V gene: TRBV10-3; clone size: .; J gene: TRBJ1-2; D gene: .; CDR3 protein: CAIKEGANYGYTF; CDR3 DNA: TGTGCCATCAAGGAAGGAGCTAACTATGGCTACACCTTC
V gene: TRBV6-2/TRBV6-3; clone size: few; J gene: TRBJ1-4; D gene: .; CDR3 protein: CASSSSATNEKLFF; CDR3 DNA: TGTGCCAGCAGCTCAAGCGCAACTAATGAAAAACTGTTTTTT
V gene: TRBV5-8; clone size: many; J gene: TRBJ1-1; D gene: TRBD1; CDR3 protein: CASSIGQERTEAFF; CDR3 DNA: TGTGCCAGCAGCATAGGACAGGAGAGGACTGAAGCTTTCTTT
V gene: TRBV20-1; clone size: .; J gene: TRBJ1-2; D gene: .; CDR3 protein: CSSPDGRLNYGYTF; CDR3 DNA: TGCAGTTCACCGGACGGCCGGCTTAACTATGGCTACACCTTC
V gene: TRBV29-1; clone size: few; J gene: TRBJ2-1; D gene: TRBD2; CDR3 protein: CSVEDDERGGFREQFF; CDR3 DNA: TGCAGCGTTGAAGATGACGAGCGGGGGGGCTTTAGGGAGCAGTTCTTC
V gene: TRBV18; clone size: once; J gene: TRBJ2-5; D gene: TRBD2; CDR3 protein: CASSPREGSGQETQYF; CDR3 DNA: TGTGCCAGCTCACCACGGGAGGGGTCGGGCCAAGAGACCCAGTACTTC
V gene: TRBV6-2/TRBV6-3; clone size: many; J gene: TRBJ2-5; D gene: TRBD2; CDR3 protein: CASISRTSGLETQYF; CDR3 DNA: TGTGCCAGCATTTCCAGGACTAGCGGGTTAGAGACCCAGTACTTC
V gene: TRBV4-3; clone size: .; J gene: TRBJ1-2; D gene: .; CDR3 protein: CASLNRKGGYTF; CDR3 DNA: TGCGCCAGCCTAAACCGAAAGGGGGGCTACACCTTC
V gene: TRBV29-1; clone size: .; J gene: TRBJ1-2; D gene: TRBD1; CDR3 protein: CSVPGTGAYGYTF; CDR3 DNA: TGCAGCGTTCCGGGGACAGGGGCCTATGGCTACACCTTC
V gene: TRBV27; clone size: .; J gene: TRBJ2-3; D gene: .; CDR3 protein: CASRPHSTDTQYF; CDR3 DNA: TGTGCCAGCAGGCCCCACAGCACAGATACGCAGTATTTT
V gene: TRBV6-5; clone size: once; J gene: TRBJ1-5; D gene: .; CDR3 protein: CASQASSNQPQHF; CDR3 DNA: TGTGCCAGCCAGGCATCGAGCAATCAGCCCCAGCATTTT
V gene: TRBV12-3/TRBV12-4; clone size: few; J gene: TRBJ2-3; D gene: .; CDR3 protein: CASSLVEGTQYF; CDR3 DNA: TGTGCCAGCAGTTTAGTGGAGGGTACGCAGTATTTT
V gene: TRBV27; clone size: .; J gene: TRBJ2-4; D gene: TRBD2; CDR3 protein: CASSPRGGTNIQYF; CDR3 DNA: TGTGCCAGCAGTCCCCGGGGGGGGACGAACATTCAGTACTTC
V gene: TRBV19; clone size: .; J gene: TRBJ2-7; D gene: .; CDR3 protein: CASSLKGGQTYEQYF; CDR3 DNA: TGTGCCAGTAGTCTCAAGGGGGGACAGACCTACGAGCAGTACTTC
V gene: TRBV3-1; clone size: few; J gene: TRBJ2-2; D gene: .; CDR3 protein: CASSQPFDTGELFF; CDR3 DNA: TGTGCCAGCAGCCAACCCTTCGACACCGGGGAGCTGTTTTTT
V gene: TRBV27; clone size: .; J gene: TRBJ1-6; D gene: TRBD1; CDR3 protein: CASSLVRDRGRNSPLHF; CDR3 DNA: TGTGCCAGCAGTTTAGTCCGGGACAGGGGGCGGAATTCACCCCTCCACTTT
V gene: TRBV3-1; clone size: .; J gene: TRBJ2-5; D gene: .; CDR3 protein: CASSPNPHWYQETQYF; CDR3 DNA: TGTGCCAGCAGCCCTAATCCCCACTGGTACCAAGAGACCCAGTACTTC
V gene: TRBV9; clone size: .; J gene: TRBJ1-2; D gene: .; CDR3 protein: CASSVVSGRGYTF; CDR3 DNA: TGTGCCAGCAGCGTAGTCTCGGGGCGGGGCTACACCTTC
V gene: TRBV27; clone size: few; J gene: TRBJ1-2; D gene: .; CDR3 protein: CASSYAGSTIYGYTF; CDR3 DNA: TGTGCCAGCAGTTATGCAGGGTCTACCATATATGGCTACACCTTC
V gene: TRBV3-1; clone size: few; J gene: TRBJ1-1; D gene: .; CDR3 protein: CASRQLNTEAFF; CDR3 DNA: TGTGCCAGCCGTCAGTTGAACACTGAAGCTTTCTTT
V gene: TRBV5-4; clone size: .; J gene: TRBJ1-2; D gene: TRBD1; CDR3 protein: CASSLSGGVLSYGYTF; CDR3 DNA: TGTGCCAGCAGCTTGTCAGGGGGTGTTCTCTCCTATGGCTACACCTTC
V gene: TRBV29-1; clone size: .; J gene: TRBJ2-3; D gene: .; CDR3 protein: CSVDPTGTSTDTQYF; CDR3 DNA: TGCAGCGTTGATCCTACAGGGACCTCCACAGATACGCAGTATTTT
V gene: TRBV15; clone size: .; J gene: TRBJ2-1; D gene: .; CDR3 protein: CATRTGGVNEQFF; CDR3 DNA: TGTGCCACCAGAACAGGGGGGGTCAATGAGCAGTTCTTC
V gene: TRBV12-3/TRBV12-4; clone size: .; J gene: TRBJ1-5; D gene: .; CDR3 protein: CASSNQGKAQPQHF; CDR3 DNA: TGTGCCAGCAGTAATCAGGGAAAAGCCCAGCCCCAGCATTTT
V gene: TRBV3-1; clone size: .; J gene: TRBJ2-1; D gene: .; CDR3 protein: CASSQFPGNEQFF; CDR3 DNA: TGTGCCAGCAGCCAATTCCCAGGCAATGAGCAGTTCTTC
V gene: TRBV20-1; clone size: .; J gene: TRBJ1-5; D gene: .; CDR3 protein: CSARDAGLGNQPQHF; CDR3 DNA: TGCAGTGCTAGAGATGCAGGCCTTGGGAATCAGCCCCAGCATTTT
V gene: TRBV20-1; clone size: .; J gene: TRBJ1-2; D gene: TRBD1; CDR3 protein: CSANMRGQGVHGYTF; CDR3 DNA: TGCAGTGCTAATATGCGGGGACAGGGGGTTCATGGCTACACCTTC
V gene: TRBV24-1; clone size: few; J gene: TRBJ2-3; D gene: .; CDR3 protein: CATSDFDLRGLNTDTQYF; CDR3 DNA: TGTGCCACCAGTGATTTCGATCTGAGGGGGTTAAACACAGATACGCAGTATTTT
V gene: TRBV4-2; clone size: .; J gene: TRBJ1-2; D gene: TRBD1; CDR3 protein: CASSQPPAGGDYGYTF; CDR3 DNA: TGTGCCAGCAGCCAACCTCCGGCAGGGGGCGATTATGGCTACACCTTC
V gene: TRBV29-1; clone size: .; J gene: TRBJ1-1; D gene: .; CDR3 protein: CSVDLNRVEAFF; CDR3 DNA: TGCAGCGTTGATTTAAACAGGGTTGAAGCTTTCTTT
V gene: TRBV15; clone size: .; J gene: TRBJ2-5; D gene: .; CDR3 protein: CATSRANWETQYF; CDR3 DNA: TGTGCCACCAGCAGGGCTAATTGGGAGACCCAGTACTTC
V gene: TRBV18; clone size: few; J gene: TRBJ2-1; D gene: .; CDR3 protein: CASSPVHEQFF; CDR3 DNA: TGTGCCAGCTCACCAGTCCATGAGCAGTTCTTC
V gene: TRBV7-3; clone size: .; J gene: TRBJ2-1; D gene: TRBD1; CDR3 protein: CASSLTGADNEQFF; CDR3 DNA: TGTGCCAGCAGCCTAACAGGGGCCGACAATGAGCAGTTCTTC
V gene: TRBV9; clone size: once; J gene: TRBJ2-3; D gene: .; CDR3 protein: CASKLGEMGADTQYF; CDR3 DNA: TGTGCCAGCAAATTGGGGGAGATGGGCGCAGATACGCAGTATTTT
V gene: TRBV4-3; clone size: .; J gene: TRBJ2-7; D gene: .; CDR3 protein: CASSQGPGYEQYF; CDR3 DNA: TGCGCCAGCAGCCAAGGACCGGGTTACGAGCAGTACTTC
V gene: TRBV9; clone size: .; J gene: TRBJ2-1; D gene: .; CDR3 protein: CASRGEAEQFF; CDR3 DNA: TGTGCCAGCAGGGGGGAGGCGGAGCAGTTCTTC
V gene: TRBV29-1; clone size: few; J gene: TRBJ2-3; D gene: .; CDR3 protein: CSVERGSTDTQYF; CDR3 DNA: TGCAGCGTTGAAAGAGGCAGCACAGATACGCAGTATTTT
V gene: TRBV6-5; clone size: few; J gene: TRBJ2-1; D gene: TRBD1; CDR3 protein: CASIGATGREQFF; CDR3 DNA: TGTGCCAGCATAGGGGCGACAGGGCGCGAGCAGTTCTTC
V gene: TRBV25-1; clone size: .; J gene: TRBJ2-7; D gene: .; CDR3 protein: CASSVTGASSYEQYF; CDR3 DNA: TGTGCCAGCAGTGTGACAGGTGCGAGCTCCTACGAGCAGTACTTC
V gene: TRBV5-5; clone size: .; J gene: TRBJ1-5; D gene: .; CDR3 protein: CASSLVADNQPQHF; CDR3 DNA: TGTGCCAGCAGCTTGGTGGCAGACAATCAGCCCCAGCATTTT
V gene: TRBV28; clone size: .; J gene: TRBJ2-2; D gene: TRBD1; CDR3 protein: CASKTGSSGELFF; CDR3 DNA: TGTGCCAGCAAGACAGGGTCTTCCGGGGAGCTGTTTTTT
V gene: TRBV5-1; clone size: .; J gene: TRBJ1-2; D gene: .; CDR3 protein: CASSLGSVYGYTF; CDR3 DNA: TGCGCCAGCAGCTTGGGGTCGGTTTATGGCTACACCTTC
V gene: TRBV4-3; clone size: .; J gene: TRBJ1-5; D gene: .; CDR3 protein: CASSQESRGRQPQHF; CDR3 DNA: TGCGCCAGCAGCCAAGAATCGAGGGGACGGCAGCCCCAGCATTTT
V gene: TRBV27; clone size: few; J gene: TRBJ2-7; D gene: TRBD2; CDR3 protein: CASSLKRGTSYEQYF; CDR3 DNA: TGTGCCAGCAGTTTGAAGCGGGGGACCTCCTACGAGCAGTACTTC
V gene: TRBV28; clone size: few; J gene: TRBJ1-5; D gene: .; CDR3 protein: CASSQYGQSYSNQPQHF; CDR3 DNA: TGTGCCAGCAGTCAGTACGGACAGAGCTATAGCAATCAGCCCCAGCATTTT